Listed below are T cell receptor beta chains from one sample, sequenced in a study of PD-1 blockade in classical Hodgkin lymphoma. The protocol was immunoSEQ multiplex PCR, while the TCRdb copy is restricted to in-frame clones and leaves out a portion. The sample lists more than 90,000 clones, 80% to 90% occurring once. The sample was peripheral blood mononuclear cells (PBMCs), taken before the second cycle of nivolumab. Receptors originate from a human donor with classical Hodgkin lymphoma. Both conserved end residues are part of each CDR3. D genes are given only for firm matches. Clone size is not always given. Where it is, it says once, few, many or a class for expanded clones.

size: .; J: TRBJ2-2; V: TRBV9; D: .; DNA: TGTGCCAGCAGCGTCTTTAGCGGAGGAGGGAGCACCGGGGAGCTGTTTTTT; CDR3: CASSVFSGGGSTGELFF
size: .; J: TRBJ1-2; V: TRBV19; D: TRBD1; DNA: TGTGCCAGTAGTCCCACAGGGGGCCTGGGTGGCTACACCTTC; CDR3: CASSPTGGLGGYTF
size: .; J: TRBJ2-3; V: TRBV7-2; D: .; DNA: TGTGCCAGCAGCCCCAATCCGCCGTTAGATACGCAGTATTTT; CDR3: CASSPNPPLDTQYF
size: .; J: TRBJ2-2; V: TRBV29-1; D: .; DNA: TGCAGCGTTTCTCAACCCACCGGGGAGCTGTTTTTT; CDR3: CSVSQPTGELFF
size: few; J: TRBJ1-2; V: TRBV30; D: .; DNA: TGTGCCTGGAGTGTACTTACAAGTGGCTACACCTTC; CDR3: CAWSVLTSGYTF
size: .; J: TRBJ2-5; V: TRBV7-3; D: TRBD1; DNA: TGTGCCAGCAGCTTAACCGGGACAGGGGGTTGGGAGACCCAGTACTTC; CDR3: CASSLTGTGGWETQYF
size: .; J: TRBJ2-3; V: TRBV9; D: TRBD2; DNA: TGTGCCAGCGGCGCAGCGGGAGGTACAGATACGCAGTATTTT; CDR3: CASGAAGGTDTQYF
size: .; J: TRBJ2-3; V: TRBV7-6; D: TRBD2; DNA: TGTGCCAGCAGCTCCTTGCCCGGGACTAGCGGGAGTGGGGATACGCAGTATTTT; CDR3: CASSSLPGTSGSGDTQYF
size: .; J: TRBJ1-3; V: TRBV5-4; D: .; DNA: TGTGCCAGCAGCTACATAGGAAGGACACTAGGAAACACCATATATTTT; CDR3: CASSYIGRTLGNTIYF
size: .; J: TRBJ1-2; V: TRBV6-1; D: .; DNA: TGTGCCAGCGTCCTGGGCGGAATCTATGGCTACACCTTC; CDR3: CASVLGGIYGYTF
size: .; J: TRBJ2-7; V: TRBV25-1; D: .; DNA: TGTGCCAGCAGTGTCAGGGCGCAGGGTGACGAGCAGTACTTC; CDR3: CASSVRAQGDEQYF
size: .; J: TRBJ2-5; V: TRBV18; D: .; DNA: TGTGCCAGCTCACCGAGACGGCTGGAAGAGACCCAGTACTTC; CDR3: CASSPRRLEETQYF
size: .; J: TRBJ1-1; V: TRBV5-4; D: TRBD1; DNA: TGTGCCAGCAGCTTGGTGACAGGGATGAACACTGAAGCTTTCTTT; CDR3: CASSLVTGMNTEAFF
size: .; J: TRBJ2-1; V: TRBV28; D: TRBD2; DNA: TGTGCCAGCCGATCAAGCGGGAGAGCCAATGAGCAGTTCTTC; CDR3: CASRSSGRANEQFF
size: .; J: TRBJ2-7; V: TRBV10-3; D: .; DNA: TGTGCCATCAGTGAGTACTCCTACGAGCAGTACTTC; CDR3: CAISEYSYEQYF
size: .; J: TRBJ2-1; V: TRBV5-3; D: .; DNA: TGTGCCAGAAGCTTGGAGAGGCGGGACCAAAACAATGAGCAGTTCTTC; CDR3: CARSLERRDQNNEQFF
size: .; J: TRBJ2-7; V: TRBV11-2; D: TRBD1; DNA: TGTGCCAGCAGCGTACCGGGACAGGGGGCAAGAGAGCAGTACTTC; CDR3: CASSVPGQGAREQYF